The TCR beta chain described here comes from a study of CD8 T cells in ankylosing spondylitis listed by TCRdb under 2017. Study-wide context: To find TCR variants linked to disease, the study profiled T cell receptor beta repertoires in ankylosing spondylitis patients and healthy donors. The full study cohort comprised some 27 ankylosing spondylitis patients and approximately 100 healthy donors. Peripheral blood was sampled, and synovial fluid was additionally collected from ankylosing spondylitis patients. Points the paper makes about the study in general: A TCR beta motif made up of 7 to 9 highly homologous amino acid variants appeared to be characteristic of blood from ankylosing spondylitis patients. Some motif variants had previously been reported in the synovial fluid and blood of reactive arthritis patients, which suggests shared mechanisms of disease initiation. The disease-linked clones had a CD8+ phenotype and were found at relatively low frequencies in peripheral blood. Significant enrichment of the disease-linked clones was reported in matched synovial fluid samples from ankylosing spondylitis patients.

This sample was sequenced with an Illumina HiSeq 2500. Quantitative 5'-RACE with molecular barcodes was the method used to prepare the TCR beta libraries. Regarding the original processing steps: To identify disease-linked TCR variants, a new computational method was used, one built on a probabilistic model of VDJ rearrangement. The raw public reads went through TCRdb reprocessing: fastp at Q25, MiXCR clone calling, in-frame beta chains kept. Records with the same CDR3 protein are collapsed into one entry carrying the most frequent genes and DNA. None of the V and J calls come from the authors' own analysis; TCRdb made them. The sample table lists some 450,000 distinct CDR3 sequences, 17% of them with a count of one. Under 1.2% of the sample goes to the ten largest clones. The CDR3 numbers 16 residues from cysteine through phenylalanine. The kept DNA is CDR3 alone, 48 bases in frame from the first base. As encoded in the germline V gene (reference sequence), CDR1 is DFQATT while CDR2 is SNEGSKA.

With respect to this clonotype: Its target antigen remains unknown. One end of the junction does not line up with germline, which may come from a read error.

Input material: blood, either unsorted or a sorted T cell fraction (not recorded which). This TCR was recovered from a male donor with ankylosing spondylitis. The sequence is built from TRBV20-1 and TRBJ2-1; TRBD2 fits 8 bases in the junction. The DNA sequence is TGCAGTGCCAGAGAGGGGATTGGACTAGCAAACAATGAGCAGTTCTTC. Its product reads: CSAREGIGLANNEQFF.